This T cell receptor (beta chain) was sequenced during a study of cytomegalovirus exposure and HLA in healthy donors. General observations from the study: Several of the most significant clusters were apparently associated with common viral pathogens in a later analysis. For TCR beta chains, V- and J-gene trimming was later linked to a missense DCLRE1C variant.

Vbeta (60) and Jbeta (13) primers were used in the PCR. Assay used: immunoSEQ multiplex PCR; TCRdb lists only in-frame clones, some missing. The sample carries 80,000 to 100,000 clones, about 81% recorded once. Germline V lookup: CDR1 SGHNT, CDR2 YENEEA. The CDR3 sequence is 15 residues long. After removal of 5 bases from V and 4 bases from J, the junction contained 8 bases not matched to a gene. This clone has just one count. Its antigen is undetermined. Healthy bone marrow donors made up the donors. This TCR came from a man in his forties in good health and CMV-seronegative. The sequenced material came from PBMCs. The chain joins TRBV11-3 to TRBJ2-5, with 9 bases fitting TRBD1. CDR3 in DNA: TGTGCCAGCAGCCAACAACAGGGGGCCGGAGAGACCCAGTACTTC. It codes for CASSQQQGAGETQYF.